What follows describes a single TCR beta chain. After removal of 4 bases from V and 5 bases from J, the junction contained 7 bases not matched to a gene. The CDR3 runs 15 residues. Germline loops: CDR1 SNHLY, CDR2 FYNNEI. Produced via immunoSEQ multiplex PCR; TCRdb's table is partial and in-frame only. Here the sample spans some 48,000 clones, 90% to 95% being singletons. The chain couples TRBV2 to TRBJ2-1; 8 bases are a match to TRBD2. This sequence originates from a man between 40 and 49 years old with rheumatoid arthritis. Sequencing input: PBMCs. For the CDR3, the DNA is TGTGCCAGCAGTGGGAGCGGGAGAGGTCACAATGAGCAGTTCTTC. The encoded protein is CASSGSGRGHNEQFF.